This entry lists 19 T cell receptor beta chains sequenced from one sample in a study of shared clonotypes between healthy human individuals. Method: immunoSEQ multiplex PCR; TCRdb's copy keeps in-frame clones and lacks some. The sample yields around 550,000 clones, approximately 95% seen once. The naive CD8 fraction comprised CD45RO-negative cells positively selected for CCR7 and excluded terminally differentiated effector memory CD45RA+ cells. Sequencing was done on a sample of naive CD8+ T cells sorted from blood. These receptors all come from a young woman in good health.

The CDR3 spells CASTVSDGFSYEQYF. Written as DNA, the CDR3 is TGTGCCAGCACCGTTTCGGACGGTTTCTCCTACGAGCAGTACTTC. The chain has TRBV28 and TRBJ2-7, with D unresolved. V lost 7 bases, J lost 0 bases, and 16 bases lay in between. CDR3 length: 15 amino acids. Germline CDR1 is MDHEN and CDR2 is SYDVKM. The full variable domain, its missing parts supplied by reference TRBV28 and TRBJ2-7, is DVKVTQSSRYLVKRTGEKVFLECVQDMDHENMFWYRQDPGLGLRLIYFSYDVKMKEKGDIPEGYSVSREKKERFSLILESASTNQTSMYLCASTVSDGFSYEQYFGPGTRLTVT.

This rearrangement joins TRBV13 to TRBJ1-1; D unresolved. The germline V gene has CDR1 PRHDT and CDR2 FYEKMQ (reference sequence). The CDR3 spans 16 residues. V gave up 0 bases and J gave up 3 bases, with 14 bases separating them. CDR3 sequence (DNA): TGTGCCAGCAGCTTAGGCCTGGCGGAAGGGCACACTGAAGCTTTCTTT. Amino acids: CASSLGLAEGHTEAFF.

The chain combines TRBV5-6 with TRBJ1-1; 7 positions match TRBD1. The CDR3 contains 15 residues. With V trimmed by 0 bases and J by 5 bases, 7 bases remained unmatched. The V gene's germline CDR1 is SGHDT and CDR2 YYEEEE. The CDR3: CASSLATGVITEAFF. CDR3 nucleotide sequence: TGTGCCAGCAGCTTGGCAACAGGGGTTATAACTGAAGCTTTCTTT.

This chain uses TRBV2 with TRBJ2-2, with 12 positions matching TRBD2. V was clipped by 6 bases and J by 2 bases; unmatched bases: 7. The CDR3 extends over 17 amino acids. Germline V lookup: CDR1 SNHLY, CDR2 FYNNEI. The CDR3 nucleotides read TGTGCCAGCAGCGACCGACTAGCGGGAGTAAACACCGGGGAGCTGTTTTTT. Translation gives CASSDRLAGVNTGELFF.

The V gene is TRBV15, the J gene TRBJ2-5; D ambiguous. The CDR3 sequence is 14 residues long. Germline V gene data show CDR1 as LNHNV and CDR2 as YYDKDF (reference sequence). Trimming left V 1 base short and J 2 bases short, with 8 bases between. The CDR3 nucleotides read TGTGCCACCAGCAGAGTCATGGGACAAGAGACCCAGTACTTC. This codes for CATSRVMGQETQYF. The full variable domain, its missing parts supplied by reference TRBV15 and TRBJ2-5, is DAMVIQNPRYQVTQFGKPVTLSCSQTLNHNVMYWYQQKSSQAPKLLFHYYDKDFNNEADTPDNFQSRRPNTSFCFLDIRSPGLGDTAMYLCATSRVMGQETQYFGPGTRLLVL.

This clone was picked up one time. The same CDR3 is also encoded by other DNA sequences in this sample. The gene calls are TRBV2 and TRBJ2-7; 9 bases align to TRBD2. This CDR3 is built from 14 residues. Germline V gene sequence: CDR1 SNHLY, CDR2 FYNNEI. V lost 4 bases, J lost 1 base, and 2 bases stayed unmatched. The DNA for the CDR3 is TGTGCCAGCAGTGTAGCGGGAGAATCCTACGAGCAGTACTTC. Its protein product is CASSVAGESYEQYF.

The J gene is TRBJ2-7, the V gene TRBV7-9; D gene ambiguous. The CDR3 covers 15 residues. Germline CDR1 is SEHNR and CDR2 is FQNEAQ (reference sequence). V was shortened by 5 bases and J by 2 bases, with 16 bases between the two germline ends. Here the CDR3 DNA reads TGTGCCAGCAGCCCCCCTCAAGGTCCCCCCTACGAGCAGTACTTC. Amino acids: CASSPPQGPPYEQYF.

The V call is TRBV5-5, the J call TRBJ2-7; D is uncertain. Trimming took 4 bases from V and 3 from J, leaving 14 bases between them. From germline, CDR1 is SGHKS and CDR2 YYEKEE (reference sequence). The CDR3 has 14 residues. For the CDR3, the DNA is TGTGCCAGCAGCGTGTGGTTGGGGAACTACGAGCAGTACTTC. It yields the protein CASSVWLGNYEQYF.

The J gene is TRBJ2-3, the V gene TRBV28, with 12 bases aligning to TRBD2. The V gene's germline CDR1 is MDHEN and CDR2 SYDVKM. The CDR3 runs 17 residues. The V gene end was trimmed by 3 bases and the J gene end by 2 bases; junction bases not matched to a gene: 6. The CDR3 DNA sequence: TGTGCCAGCAGTTTCTCGGGACTAGCGGGCGTCACAGATACGCAGTATTTT. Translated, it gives CASSFSGLAGVTDTQYF.

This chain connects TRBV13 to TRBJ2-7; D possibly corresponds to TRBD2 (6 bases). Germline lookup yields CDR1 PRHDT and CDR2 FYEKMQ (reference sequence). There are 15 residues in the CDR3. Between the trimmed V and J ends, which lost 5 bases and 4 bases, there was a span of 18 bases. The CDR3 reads CASSTFGTASYEQYF. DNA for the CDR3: TGTGCCAGCAGCACATTCGGGACTGCTTCTTACGAGCAGTACTTC.

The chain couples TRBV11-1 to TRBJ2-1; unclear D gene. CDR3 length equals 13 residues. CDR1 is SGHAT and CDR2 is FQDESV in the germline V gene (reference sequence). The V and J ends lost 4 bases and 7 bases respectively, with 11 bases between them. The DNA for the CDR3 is TGTGCCAGCAGCTCGACGACTGTTAATGAGCAGTTCTTC. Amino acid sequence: CASSSTTVNEQFF.

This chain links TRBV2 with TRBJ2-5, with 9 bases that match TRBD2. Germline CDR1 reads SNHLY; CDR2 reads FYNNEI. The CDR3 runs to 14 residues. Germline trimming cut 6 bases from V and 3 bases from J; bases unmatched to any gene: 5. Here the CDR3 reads CASRSTSGKETQYF. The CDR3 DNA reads TGTGCCAGCAGATCGACTAGCGGCAAAGAGACCCAGTACTTC.

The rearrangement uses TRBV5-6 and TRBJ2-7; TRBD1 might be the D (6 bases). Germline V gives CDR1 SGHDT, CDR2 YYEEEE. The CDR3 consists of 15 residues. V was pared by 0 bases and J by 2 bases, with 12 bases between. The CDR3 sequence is CASSLEPGETYEQYF. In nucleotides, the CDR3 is TGTGCCAGCAGCTTGGAACCAGGGGAAACCTACGAGCAGTACTTC.

The CDR3, as DNA: TGCGCCAGCAGCTCAAGACTAGCGGGAGTTTACAATGAGCAGTTCTTC. Its protein product is CASSSRLAGVYNEQFF. The chain is built from TRBV5-1 and TRBJ2-1, with 12 bases lining up with TRBD2. The ends lost 3 bases at V and 4 bases at J; junction bases unmatched: 5. CDR3 length: 16 amino acids. Germline lookup yields CDR1 SGHRS and CDR2 YFSETQ.

For the CDR3, the DNA is TGTGCCAGCAGCGTAGGCGGAGTGGGCGACATTCAGTACTTC. Protein: CASSVGGVGDIQYF. The chain recombines TRBV9 with TRBJ2-4; D gene uncertain. Trimming shortened V by 0 bases and J by 8 bases, and 12 bases separated the two germline ends. The germline V gene encodes CDR1 SGDLS and CDR2 YYNGEE. The CDR3 has 14 residues. The full variable domain, rest sourced from reference TRBV9 and TRBJ2-4, is DSGVTQTPKHLITATGQRVTLRCSPRSGDLSVYWYQQSLDQGLQFLIQYYNGEERAKGNILERFSAQQFPDLHSELNLSSLELGDSALYFCASSVGGVGDIQYFGAGTRLSVL.

CDR3 in DNA: TGCGCCAGCAGCCAAGGGTTGGGTTTCGCCTACGAGCAGTACTTC. As protein: CASSQGLGFAYEQYF. The chain joins TRBV4-1 to TRBJ2-7; D is uncertain. Trimming took off 1 base at V and 2 bases at J, with 12 bases between the two ends. Germline CDR1 is MGHRA and CDR2 is YSYEKL. This CDR3 region has 15 residues.

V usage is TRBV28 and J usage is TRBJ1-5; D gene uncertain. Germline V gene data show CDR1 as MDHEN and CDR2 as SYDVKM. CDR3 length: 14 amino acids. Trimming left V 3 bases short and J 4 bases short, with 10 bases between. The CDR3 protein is CASSLEGLNQPQHF. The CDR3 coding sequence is TGTGCCAGCAGTTTGGAGGGTCTGAATCAGCCCCAGCATTTT.

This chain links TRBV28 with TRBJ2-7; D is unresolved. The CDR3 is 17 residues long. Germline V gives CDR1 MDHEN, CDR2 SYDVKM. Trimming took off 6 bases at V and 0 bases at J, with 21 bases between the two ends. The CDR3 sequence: CASSPLSVSDHSYEQYF. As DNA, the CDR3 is TGTGCCAGCAGCCCCTTATCTGTCAGCGACCACTCCTACGAGCAGTACTTC.

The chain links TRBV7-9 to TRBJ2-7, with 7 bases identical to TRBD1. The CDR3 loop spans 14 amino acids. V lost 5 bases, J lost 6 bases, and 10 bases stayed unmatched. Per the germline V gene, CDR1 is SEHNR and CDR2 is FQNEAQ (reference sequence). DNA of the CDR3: TGTGCCAGCAGCACATCCGACAGGGAAGGCGAGCAGTACTTC. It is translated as CASSTSDREGEQYF. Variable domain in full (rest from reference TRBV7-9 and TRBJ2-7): DTGVSQNPRHKITKRGQNVTFRCDPISEHNRLYWYRQTLGQGPEFLTYFQNEAQLEKSRLLSDRFSAERPKGSFSTLEIQRTEQGDSAMYLCASSTSDREGEQYFGPGTRLTVT.